The rows below give T cell receptor beta chains drawn from one sample of a study of T cell responses to AZD1222 COVID-19 vaccine. Assay used: immunoSEQ multiplex PCR; TCRdb lists only in-frame clones, some missing. The sample lists about 150,000 clones, 90% occurring once. Sequencing used peripheral blood, obtained on day 0 of AZD1222 vaccination. The receptor set was obtained from an adult in good health. The CDR3 runs from the conserved cysteine through the conserved F or W. D genes are given only for firm matches. Some rows mark clone size as missing; the rest say once, few, many or name a class of expanded clone.

v_gene	d_gene	j_gene	abundance	CDR3nt	CDR3aa
TRBV11-2	TRBD2	TRBJ2-7	-	TGTGCCAGCAGCCAAGGACTAGGTTCGGGCGAGCAGTACTTC	CASSQGLGSGEQYF
TRBV7-3	TRBD1	TRBJ2-4	-	TGTGCCAGCAGCTGGGACCCGCCGGGACAGGGGCGAAACATTCAGTACTTC	CASSWDPPGQGRNIQYF
TRBV7-2	-	TRBJ2-3	-	TGTGCCAGCAGCTCGGCCCCGGGACGGAGCACAGATACGCAGTATTTT	CASSSAPGRSTDTQYF
TRBV7-2	-	TRBJ1-5	-	TGTGCCAGCAGCTTAGCTATGGGGGGATACAGCAATCAGCCCCAGCATTTT	CASSLAMGGYSNQPQHF
TRBV15	TRBD1	TRBJ2-7	-	TGTGCCACCAGCAGAGATACGGGACAGTCCTACGAGCAGTACTTC	CATSRDTGQSYEQYF
TRBV5-4	TRBD1	TRBJ2-1	once	TGTGCCAGCAGCCAATGGACAGGGAAGAATGAGCAGTTCTTC	CASSQWTGKNEQFF
TRBV6-6	TRBD1	TRBJ2-7	-	TGTGCCAGCAGGGGGACAGGGGGCTACGAGCAGTACTTC	CASRGTGGYEQYF
TRBV4-1	TRBD1	TRBJ2-2	-	TGCGCCAGCAGCCCCCAGGGGGTGACTATCACCGGGGAGCTGTTTTTT	CASSPQGVTITGELFF
TRBV7-2	TRBD2	TRBJ2-2	-	TGTGCCAGCAGCTCCTATGGGGGGGACACCGGGGAGCTGTTTTTT	CASSSYGGDTGELFF
TRBV27	-	TRBJ1-2	-	TGTGCCAGCAGTTCTGACACGGGTAACTATGGCTACACCTTC	CASSSDTGNYGYTF
TRBV3-1/TRBV3-2	TRBD1	TRBJ1-2	-	TGTGCCAGCAGCCAAGATGCCAGGGGGCTAGGAGGCTACACCTTC	CASSQDARGLGGYTF
TRBV29-1	-	TRBJ2-6	-	TGCAGCGTTGCGGGCAGGGGCGCCGCGGGGGCCAACGTCCTGACTTTC	CSVAGRGAAGANVLTF
TRBV12-5	-	TRBJ2-1	-	TGTGCTAGTGTTTTATCTGGTGGGAATGAGCAGTTCTTC	CASVLSGGNEQFF
TRBV10-3	TRBD1	TRBJ2-7	-	TGTGCCATCAACGGACAGGGTGGCGAGCAGTACTTC	CAINGQGGEQYF
TRBV2	TRBD1	TRBJ1-3	-	TGTGCCAGCAGGGAAACCTCCCGACAGGGGACTACTGGAAACACCATATATTTT	CASRETSRQGTTGNTIYF
TRBV7-9	TRBD1	TRBJ2-1	-	TGTGCCAGCAGCTTAGCGAACAGGGGGCCCTACAATGAGCAGTTCTTC	CASSLANRGPYNEQFF
TRBV6-6	-	TRBJ2-7	-	TGTGCCAGCAGTTACTCAGCACAGGGACCTACCTACGAGCAGTACTTC	CASSYSAQGPTYEQYF
TRBV3-1/TRBV3-2	-	TRBJ2-5	-	TGTGCCAGCAGCCAAGCTCACAGTATGGAGACCCAGTACTTC	CASSQAHSMETQYF
TRBV10-3	TRBD2	TRBJ2-1	once	TGTGCCATCAGTGGACTAGCGGGGGCGGGTAATGAGCAGTTCTTC	CAISGLAGAGNEQFF
TRBV12-3/TRBV12-4	-	TRBJ2-3	once	TGTGCCACCCGTACCCTGGCAGATACGCAGTATTTT	CATRTLADTQYF
TRBV19	-	TRBJ2-7	-	TGTGCCAGTAGTATAGGCTACGAGCAGTACTTC	CASSIGYEQYF
TRBV7-3	TRBD1	TRBJ2-3	-	TGTGCCAGCAGCATCCCGAGGACAGGGGCCGCTTCGGCTAGCACAGATACGCAGTATTTT	CASSIPRTGAASASTDTQYF
TRBV19	TRBD2	TRBJ2-2	-	TGTTTCCAGCGGGGGGGCCCCGGGGAGCTGTTTTTT	CFQRGGPGELFF
TRBV5-1	-	TRBJ1-5	once	TGCGCCAGCAGCTTGGGGGAGGATCAGCCCCAGCATTTT	CASSLGEDQPQHF
TRBV5-5	TRBD1	TRBJ2-3	once	TGTGCCAGCAGCTTGGTCCTCAATACCCTGACAGGGGGCGACCAAGATACGCAGTATTTT	CASSLVLNTLTGGDQDTQYF
TRBV30	TRBD1	TRBJ1-4	-	TGTGCCTGGAGCCCGGGGACAGGGTGGCCTAATGAAAAACTGTTTTTT	CAWSPGTGWPNEKLFF